These 13 T cell receptor beta chains were sequenced from one sample in a study of human T cells and chemical hapten exposure. MiXCR was run by TCRdb on the RACE reads, yielding one entry per CDR3 protein. The sample has some 39,000 distinct CDR3 sequences, more than 8% seen once. Time point in this sample: patch test 3, about 24 weeks after DPC sensitization. Treatment: therapeutic diphenylcyclopropenone sensitization with weekly scalp DPC. The authors extracted total RNA from unfractionated whole blood. This material consisted of whole blood, taken in connection with sensitization to the hapten diphenylcyclopropenone (DPC). These receptors were collected from a man over 45 with alopecia areata. Some clones in this sample may be carry-over from other donors' samples.

J is TRBJ2-7 and V is TRBV4-2; D perhaps matches TRBD2 (6 bases). V was clipped by 0 bases and J by 11 bases, with 17 bases between them. The CDR3 loop spans 14 amino acids. CDR1 is LGHNA, CDR2 YNFKEQ, per germline. CDR3 sequence: CASSQDLASNYKYF. DNA of the CDR3: TGTGCCAGCAGCCAAGACCTAGCGAGTAATTATAAGTACTTC.

This clonotype was picked up many times. This chain connects TRBV28 to TRBJ2-2; a possible D gene is TRBD1 (5 bases). Trimming took 6 bases from V and 1 from J, leaving 12 bases between them. The germline V gene has CDR1 MDHEN and CDR2 SYDVKM. The CDR3 length is 15 residues. CDR3 DNA sequence: TGTGCCAGCAGCGCCAGGGTCCGGAACACCGGGGAGCTGTTTTTT. Protein: CASSARVRNTGELFF.

In this sample, this clonotype turned up many times. The rearrangement joins TRBV6-1 to TRBJ2-5; D gene uncertain. Trimming pared 4 bases from V and 0 bases from J, leaving 3 bases between. Germline V CDR1 and CDR2: MNHNS, SASEGT. This CDR3 comprises 12 residues. CDR3 region: CASSGDQETQYF. CDR3 bases: TGTGCCAGCAGTGGGGACCAAGAGACCCAGTACTTC.

The CDR3 nucleotides read TGTGCCAGCAGCCAAGAGGCAGGGGTAAACATTCAGTACTTC. It specifies CASSQEAGVNIQYF. The V and J genes are TRBV4-2 and TRBJ2-4; weak D call: TRBD1 (6 bases). From germline, CDR1 is LGHNA and CDR2 YNFKEQ. The V end was cut by 0 bases, the J end by 6 bases, with 9 bases between. The CDR3 loop spans 14 amino acids.

The chain uses TRBV7-9 and TRBJ2-7, with D maybe TRBD2 (5 bases). CDR1 is SEHNR, CDR2 FQNEAQ, per germline (reference sequence). The CDR3 extends over 12 amino acids. The V end was cut by 5 bases, the J end by 3 bases, with 8 bases between. Here the CDR3 reads CASSRAGYEQYF. CDR3 DNA: TGTGCCAGCAGCAGGGCGGGCTACGAGCAGTACTTC.

This clonotype has a count of ten or more. V gene TRBV5-1 combines with J gene TRBJ2-7; D unresolved. CDR3 size: 14 residues. The V end was cut by 0 bases, the J end by 2 bases, with 9 bases between. Germline V gene sequence: CDR1 SGHRS, CDR2 YFSETQ. The DNA of the CDR3 is TGCGCCAGCAGCTTGGGCTCATTAACCTACGAGCAGTACTTC. Translated: CASSLGSLTYEQYF. Using reference TRBV5-1 and TRBJ2-7 for the parts outside the CDR3, the full variable domain is KAGVTQTPRYLIKTRGQQVTLSCSPISGHRSVSWYQQTPGQGLQFLFEYFSETQRNKGNFPGRFSGRQFSNSRSEMNVSTLELGDSALYLCASSLGSLTYEQYFGPGTRLTVT.

The chain couples TRBV12-5 to TRBJ2-3; TRBD2 matches 8 bases. This CDR3 is 16 amino acids long. Trimming took 0 bases from V and 2 from J; bases not matched to a gene: 4. In germline, CDR1 is LGHNT, CDR2 FRNRAP. This CDR3 is CASGLVSGSSTDTQYF. Here the CDR3 DNA reads TGTGCTAGTGGTTTGGTAAGCGGGAGCTCCACAGATACGCAGTATTTT.

This clonotype has ten or more counts. The rearrangement links TRBV3-1 to TRBJ1-1; a weak D match, TRBD1 (5 bases). This CDR3 has 13 residues. Germline-derived CDR1 and CDR2 are LGHDT and YNNKEL (reference sequence). With 3 bases removed from V and 6 bases from J, the gap between germline ends came to 11 bases. This CDR3 reads CASSQQVGAEAFF. DNA for the CDR3: TGTGCCAGCAGCCAGCAGGTGGGGGCTGAAGCTTTCTTT.

This clonotype was seen a handful of times. The chain links TRBV7-2 to TRBJ2-1, with D unresolved. V lost 8 bases, J lost 7 bases, and 12 bases lay in between. The germline V gene encodes CDR1 SGHTA and CDR2 FQGNSA. The CDR3 has 12 amino acids. CDR3 protein: CASSAYLNEQFF. The CDR3 DNA reads TGTGCCAGCTCAGCTTATTTGAATGAGCAGTTCTTC.

This clonotype was counted ten times or more. The chain uses TRBV27 and TRBJ2-1; perhaps D is TRBD1 or TRBD2 (5 bases each). The CDR3 covers 14 residues. V was clipped by 5 bases and J by 0 bases, with 8 bases between them. The germline V gene has CDR1 MNHEY and CDR2 SMNVEV (reference sequence). CDR3 in amino acids: CASSPGSSYNEQFF. The CDR3 DNA follows: TGTGCCAGCAGTCCAGGGAGCTCCTACAATGAGCAGTTCTTC.

This clonotype turned up a few times. The chain links TRBV5-1 to TRBJ2-5; 8 bases line up with TRBD1. Per germline, CDR1 SGHRS and CDR2 YFSETQ. This CDR3 has 15 amino acids. With V trimmed by 3 bases and J by 2 bases, 6 bases remained unmatched. The CDR3: CASSSQGAMQETQYF. CDR3 DNA: TGCGCCAGCAGCTCCCAGGGGGCGATGCAAGAGACCCAGTACTTC.

This clonotype was counted ten times or more. V gene TRBV20-1 combines with J gene TRBJ1-1; D is ambiguous. The CDR3 length is 15 residues. The V gene's germline CDR1 is DFQATT and CDR2 SNEGSKA (reference sequence). The germline V and J ends were trimmed by 0 bases and 1 base, with 12 bases remaining between them. The CDR3 here is CSARDPVGSNTEAFF. In nucleotides, the CDR3 is TGCAGTGCTAGAGATCCGGTCGGCTCGAACACTGAAGCTTTCTTT.

Points on this clonotype: This may arise from a read error, as a much more abundant clone is one base away. Because it lacks the conserved phenylalanine or tryptophan at the end, this CDR3 is likely a read error. The chain carries TRBV7-2 and TRBJ1-2, with D possibly being TRBD1 (6 bases). Germline values: CDR1 SGHTA, CDR2 FQGNSA. The CDR3 covers 16 residues. V was cut by 5 bases and J by 1 base, with 17 bases left in between. CDR3: CASSPDSTSNNYGYTL. The CDR3 DNA reads as TGTGCCAGCAGCCCGGACAGTACTTCCAATAACTATGGCTACACCCTC.